This T cell receptor beta chain emerged from a study of blood T cell repertoires in COVID-19. Trimming removed 2 bases from V and 1 base from J, with 21 bases in between. The germline gives CDR1 SGHVS, CDR2 FQNEAQ. The CDR3 sequence is 19 residues long. The repertoire was sequenced with immunoSEQ multiplex PCR; TCRdb's copy has only in-frame clones and lacks some. The sample holds about 200,000 clones; around 85% are singletons and the top ten take 0.7% to 0.85%. This sequence originates from a woman aged 70-85 years with acute or convalescent COVID-19. The sequenced sample was peripheral blood. The chain couples TRBV7-8 to TRBJ2-1, with D possibly being TRBD2 (6 bases). This chain's CDR3 is CASSLRWLAGGVSYNEQFF. The CDR3 nucleotides read TGTGCCAGCAGCTTAAGGTGGCTTGCGGGCGGGGTGTCCTACAATGAGCAGTTCTTC. Combining the CDR3 with reference TRBV7-8 and TRBJ2-1 gives the whole variable domain GAGVSQSPRYKVAKRGQDVALRCDPISGHVSLFWYQQALGQGPEFLTYFQNEAQLDKSGLPSDRFFAERPEGSVSTLKIQRTQQEDSAVYLCASSLRWLAGGVSYNEQFFGPGTRLTVL.